Listed here are 14 T cell receptor beta chains from one sample, sequenced in a study of T cell changes during pregnancy in multiple sclerosis (dated by TCRdb to between 2019 and 2020). The library was produced with the immunoSEQ multiplex PCR assay. Held by TCRdb, this immuneACCESS table contains in-frame sequences only and omits some clones. Under half of the omission traces to an unresolved V gene where checked; the cause of the rest is unknown. The sample yields tens of thousands of clones; around 93% were counted once. Together, the top ten hold 2% to 2.5% of the sample. This specimen consisted of peripheral blood, obtained in the third trimester of pregnancy. These receptor sequences come from a female donor with multiple sclerosis, enrolled in a pregnancy study.

The V and J genes are TRBV5-5 and TRBJ1-4; no clear D. Germline lookup yields CDR1 SGHKS and CDR2 YYEKEE (reference sequence). V was pared by 1 base and J by 5 bases, with 12 bases between. The CDR3 totals 15 residues. The CDR3 nucleotides read TGTGCCAGCAGCTTGTCTGTACGGGAAAATGAAAAACTGTTTTTT. Translating gives CASSLSVRENEKLFF. Together with reference TRBV5-5 and TRBJ1-4, the CDR3 gives the full variable domain: DAGVTQSPTHLIKTRGQQVTLRCSPISGHKSVSWYQQVLGQGPQFIFQYYEKEERGRGNFPDRFSARQFPNYSSELNVNALLLGDSALYLCASSLSVRENEKLFFGSGTQLSVL.

The V gene is TRBV6-5, the J gene TRBJ1-2, with D possibly matching TRBD1 (5 bases). The germline V and J ends were trimmed by 6 bases and 4 bases, with 15 bases remaining between them. Germline CDR1 and CDR2: MNHEY and SVGAGI. The CDR3 has 14 amino acids. CDR3 in amino acids: CASSRGGTSYGYTF. In DNA, the CDR3 is TGTGCCAGCAGCCGAGGAGGGACCTCCTATGGCTACACCTTC.

The V gene is TRBV28, the J gene TRBJ2-6; 10 nucleotides line up with TRBD1. V lost 5 bases and J lost 0; bases outside the gene matches: 4. This CDR3 spans 17 amino acids. Germline CDR1 MDHEN, CDR2 SYDVKM. CDR3 region: CASSPGQGRSGANVLTF. The CDR3 nucleotides are TGTGCCAGCAGTCCGGGACAGGGGCGCTCTGGGGCCAACGTCCTGACTTTC.

J is TRBJ2-1 and V is TRBV6-5; no clear D. CDR3 length equals 13 residues. V lost 6 bases, J lost 2 bases, and 8 bases lay in between. Germline V lookup: CDR1 MNHEY, CDR2 SVGAGI. The CDR3 protein is CASSRDPYNEQFF. The CDR3 DNA follows: TGTGCCAGCAGCCGCGATCCCTACAATGAGCAGTTCTTC.

The chain joins TRBV7-8 to TRBJ2-1; 12 nucleotides line up with TRBD1. The CDR3 covers 16 residues. V lost 5 bases to trimming and J lost 3 bases; unmatched junction nucleotides: 5. CDR1 SGHVS and CDR2 FQNEAQ come from the germline V gene. As DNA, the CDR3 is TGTGCCAGCAGCGGGGGGACAGGGGGCGTCTACAATGAGCAGTTCTTC. It specifies CASSGGTGGVYNEQFF. The full variable domain, rest sourced from reference TRBV7-8 and TRBJ2-1, is GAGVSQSPRYKVAKRGQDVALRCDPISGHVSLFWYQQALGQGPEFLTYFQNEAQLDKSGLPSDRFFAERPEGSVSTLKIQRTQQEDSAVYLCASSGGTGGVYNEQFFGPGTRLTVL.

J is TRBJ1-1 and V is TRBV27; the match to TRBD1 covers 7 bases. The ends lost 4 bases at V and 4 bases at J; junction bases unmatched: 3. The CDR3 extends over 13 amino acids. Germline V CDR1 and CDR2: MNHEY, SMNVEV (reference sequence). CDR3 region: CASSSTGFTEAFF. The CDR3 DNA reads as TGTGCCAGCAGTTCGACAGGGTTCACTGAAGCTTTCTTT.

This chain uses TRBV28 with TRBJ2-7; D might be TRBD1 (6 bases). Germline CDR1 and CDR2: MDHEN and SYDVKM. V was shortened by 2 bases and J by 8 bases, with 10 bases between the two germline ends. The CDR3 is made up of 12 amino acids. The CDR3 loop is CASSLLTGQQYF. The CDR3 DNA reads as TGTGCCAGCAGTTTACTGACAGGCCAGCAGTACTTC.

The V call is TRBV7-9, the J call TRBJ2-7, with D unresolved. The V gene lost 6 bases and the J gene lost 2 bases, with 17 bases spanning the gap. Germline V gene sequence: CDR1 SEHNR, CDR2 FQNEAQ (reference sequence). The CDR3 is made up of 15 amino acids. Here the CDR3 DNA reads TGTGCCAGCAGTATCAACGCGGCCCTAACCTACGAGCAGTACTTC. It codes for CASSINAALTYEQYF.

This chain joins TRBV6-5 and TRBJ2-1; 10 bases align to TRBD2. The CDR3 runs 15 residues. The junction had 5 bases not matched to a gene; V was cut back by 4 bases and J by 5 bases. Per the germline V gene, CDR1 is MNHEY and CDR2 is SVGAGI. The CDR3 spells CASSSKRGGNNEQFF. In DNA, the CDR3 is TGTGCCAGCAGTTCGAAGCGGGGGGGAAACAATGAGCAGTTCTTC.

This rearrangement joins TRBV13 to TRBJ1-2, with 12 bases identical to TRBD1. The J segment lost 6 bases and the V segment lost 5 bases, leaving 7 bases of the junction unmatched. Germline CDR1 is PRHDT and CDR2 is FYEKMQ (reference sequence). The CDR3 runs to 15 residues. CDR3 bases: TGTGCCAGCAGCAAGGGACAGGGGGCGATGGATGGCTACACCTTC. Protein product: CASSKGQGAMDGYTF.

The chain couples TRBV27 to TRBJ1-5, with D unclear. The CDR3 contains 15 residues. Germline V gene data show CDR1 as MNHEY and CDR2 as SMNVEV (reference sequence). The V gene lost 1 base and the J gene lost 5 bases, with 12 bases spanning the gap. CDR3 nucleotides: TGTGCCAGCAGTTTATTCCTCGCGGATTATCAGCCCCAGCATTTT. This translates into CASSLFLADYQPQHF.

V usage is TRBV2 and J usage is TRBJ2-3; TRBD1 aligns across 8 bases. J was trimmed by 4 bases and V by 5 bases; bases with no gene match: 11. This CDR3 is built from 16 residues. Germline CDR1 is SNHLY and CDR2 is FYNNEI. The CDR3 bases are TGTGCCAGCAGTAAGGGGAACAGGGGGAGTGCAGATACGCAGTATTTT. Its translation is CASSKGNRGSADTQYF. Filled out from reference TRBV2 and TRBJ2-3, the complete variable domain reads EPEVTQTPSHQVTQMGQEVILRCVPISNHLYFYWYRQILGQKVEFLVSFYNNEISEKSEIFDDQFSVERPDGSNFTLKIRSTKLEDSAMYFCASSKGNRGSADTQYFGPGTRLTVL.

A single count supports this clone. V and J are TRBV4-3 and TRBJ1-4; D is undetermined. CDR3 length: 14 amino acids. V gave up 3 bases and J gave up 0 bases, with 5 bases separating them. Per the germline V gene, CDR1 is LGHNA and CDR2 is YSLEER. CDR3 nucleotides: TGCGCCAGCAGCCAGAGTTCAACTAATGAAAAACTGTTTTTT. As protein: CASSQSSTNEKLFF.

The rearrangement links TRBV9 to TRBJ1-1; the match to TRBD1 covers 10 bases. The germline V gene has CDR1 SGDLS and CDR2 YYNGEE. The CDR3 spans 15 residues. J was trimmed by 1 base and V by 4 bases; bases with no gene match: 4. This CDR3 reads CASSPRTGGNTEAFF. CDR3 in DNA: TGTGCCAGCAGCCCGAGGACAGGGGGGAACACTGAAGCTTTCTTT.